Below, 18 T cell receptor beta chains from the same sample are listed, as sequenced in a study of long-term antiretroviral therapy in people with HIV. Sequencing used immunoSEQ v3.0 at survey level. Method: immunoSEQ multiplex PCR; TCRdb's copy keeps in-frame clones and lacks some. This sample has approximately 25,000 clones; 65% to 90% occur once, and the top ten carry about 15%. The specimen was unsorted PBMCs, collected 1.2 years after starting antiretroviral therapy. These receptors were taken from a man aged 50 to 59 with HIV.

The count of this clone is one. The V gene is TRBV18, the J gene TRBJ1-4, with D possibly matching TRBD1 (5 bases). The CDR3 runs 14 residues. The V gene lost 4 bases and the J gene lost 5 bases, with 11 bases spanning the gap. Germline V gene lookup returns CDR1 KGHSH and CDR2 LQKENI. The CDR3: CASSRTGPNEKLFF. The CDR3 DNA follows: TGTGCCAGCTCACGTACGGGACCAAATGAAAAACTGTTTTTT.

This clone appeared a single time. CDR3 sequence: CASSLRGNSPLHF. The CDR3 coding sequence is TGTGCCAGCAGTTTAAGGGGTAATTCACCCCTCCACTTT. The chain links TRBV28 to TRBJ1-6; D perhaps matches TRBD1 (5 bases). The germline gives CDR1 MDHEN, CDR2 SYDVKM. Trimming left V 2 bases short and J 6 bases short, with 5 bases between. This CDR3 spans 13 amino acids. Together with reference TRBV28 and TRBJ1-6, the CDR3 gives the full variable domain: DVKVTQSSRYLVKRTGEKVFLECVQDMDHENMFWYRQDPGLGLRLIYFSYDVKMKEKGDIPEGYSVSREKKERFSLILESASTNQTSMYLCASSLRGNSPLHFGNGTRLTVT.

The CDR3 region is CASSSAGGAGEKLFF. The CDR3, as DNA: TGTGCCAGCAGTTCAGCAGGGGGCGCCGGGGAAAAACTGTTTTTT. V and J are TRBV28 and TRBJ1-4; 8 bases agree with TRBD1. The CDR3 sequence is 15 residues long. Trimming removed 4 bases from V and 8 bases from J; junction bases left unmatched: 9. Per germline, CDR1 MDHEN and CDR2 SYDVKM. The complete variable domain, with remaining parts taken from reference TRBV28 and TRBJ1-4, reads DVKVTQSSRYLVKRTGEKVFLECVQDMDHENMFWYRQDPGLGLRLIYFSYDVKMKEKGDIPEGYSVSREKKERFSLILESASTNQTSMYLCASSSAGGAGEKLFFGSGTQLSVL.

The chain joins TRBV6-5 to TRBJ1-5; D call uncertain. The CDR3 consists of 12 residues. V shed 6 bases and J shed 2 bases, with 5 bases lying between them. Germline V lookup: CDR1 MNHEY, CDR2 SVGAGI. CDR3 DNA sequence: TGTGCCAGCAGACAGCGCAATCAGCCCCAGCATTTT. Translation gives CASRQRNQPQHF.

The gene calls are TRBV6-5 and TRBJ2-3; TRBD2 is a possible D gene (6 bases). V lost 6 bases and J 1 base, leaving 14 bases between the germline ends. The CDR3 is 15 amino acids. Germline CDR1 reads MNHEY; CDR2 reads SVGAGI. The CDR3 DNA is TGTGCCAGCAGCACGGGGGAGGTTGGCACAGATACGCAGTATTTT. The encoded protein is CASSTGEVGTDTQYF.

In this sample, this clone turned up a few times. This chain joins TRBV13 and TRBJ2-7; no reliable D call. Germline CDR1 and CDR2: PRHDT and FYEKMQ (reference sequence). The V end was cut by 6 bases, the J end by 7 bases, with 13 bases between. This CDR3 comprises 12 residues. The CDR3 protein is CASSTPLREQYF. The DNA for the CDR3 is TGTGCCAGCAGTACCCCTTTGCGGGAGCAGTACTTC.

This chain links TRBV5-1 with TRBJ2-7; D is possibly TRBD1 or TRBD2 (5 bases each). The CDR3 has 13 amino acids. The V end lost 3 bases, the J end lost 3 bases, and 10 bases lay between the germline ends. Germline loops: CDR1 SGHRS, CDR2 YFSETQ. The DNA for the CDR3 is TGCGCCAGCAGCTCCACTGGGGGCTACGAGCAGTACTTC. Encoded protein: CASSSTGGYEQYF.

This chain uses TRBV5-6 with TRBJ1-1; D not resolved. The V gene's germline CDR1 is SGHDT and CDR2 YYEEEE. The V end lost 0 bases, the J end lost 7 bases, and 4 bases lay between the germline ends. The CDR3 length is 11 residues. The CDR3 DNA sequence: TGTGCCAGCAGCTTGGACGTTGAAGCTTTCTTT. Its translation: CASSLDVEAFF.

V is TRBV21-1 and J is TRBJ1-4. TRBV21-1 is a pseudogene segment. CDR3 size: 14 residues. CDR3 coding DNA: TGTGCCAGAAGACCAACTTGCTGGGGGGAAAAACTGTTTTTT. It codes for CARRPTCWGEKLFF.

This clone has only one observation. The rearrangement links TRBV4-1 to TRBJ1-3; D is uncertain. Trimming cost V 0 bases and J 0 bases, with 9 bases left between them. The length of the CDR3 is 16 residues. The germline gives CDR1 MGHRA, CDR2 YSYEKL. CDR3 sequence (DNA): TGCGCCAGCAGCCAAGAAGGGCGCCGCTCTGGAAACACCATATATTTT. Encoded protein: CASSQEGRRSGNTIYF.

Here the CDR3 reads CASSYRAGVTEAFF. For the CDR3, the DNA is TGTGCCAGCAGTTATAGGGCGGGGGTCACTGAAGCTTTCTTT. This sequence joins TRBV7-3 and TRBJ1-1; TRBD1 might be the D (5 bases). Trimming left V 6 bases short and J 4 bases short, with 15 bases between. Looked up from germline, CDR1 is SGHTA and CDR2 is FQGTGA. This CDR3 has 14 amino acids.

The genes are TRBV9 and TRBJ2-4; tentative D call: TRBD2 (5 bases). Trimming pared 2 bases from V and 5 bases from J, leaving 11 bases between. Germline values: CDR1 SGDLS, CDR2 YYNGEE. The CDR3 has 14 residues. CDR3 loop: CASSVSGVENIQYF. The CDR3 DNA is TGTGCCAGCAGCGTGAGCGGAGTCGAAAACATTCAGTACTTC.

The chain's CDR3 is CASSGGLGEGYGYTF. The CDR3 region has the DNA TGCGCCAGCAGCGGCGGGTTAGGGGAAGGCTATGGCTACACCTTC. The chain is built from TRBV5-1 and TRBJ1-2; D is perhaps TRBD1 (5 bases). Trimming pared 4 bases from V and 4 bases from J, leaving 17 bases between. Germline loops: CDR1 SGHRS, CDR2 YFSETQ. CDR3 length: 15 amino acids.

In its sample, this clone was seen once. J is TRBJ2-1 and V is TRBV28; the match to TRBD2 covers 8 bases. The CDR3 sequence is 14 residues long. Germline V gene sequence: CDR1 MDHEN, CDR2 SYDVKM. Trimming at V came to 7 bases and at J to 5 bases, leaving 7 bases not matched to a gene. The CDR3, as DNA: TGTGCCAGCACTGAGCGGGGGTGGGACAATGAGCAGTTCTTC. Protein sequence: CASTERGWDNEQFF.

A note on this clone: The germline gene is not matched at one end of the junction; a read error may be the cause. CDR3 DNA: TGTGCCAGCAGTCGTGCCCAGGGGGCGCGCGCCTTGATGCTCTTC. Residues: CASSRAQGARALMLF. The rearrangement links TRBV2 to TRBJ2-1; TRBD1 aligns across 8 bases. Looked up from germline, CDR1 is SNHLY and CDR2 is FYNNEI. The CDR3 covers 15 residues.

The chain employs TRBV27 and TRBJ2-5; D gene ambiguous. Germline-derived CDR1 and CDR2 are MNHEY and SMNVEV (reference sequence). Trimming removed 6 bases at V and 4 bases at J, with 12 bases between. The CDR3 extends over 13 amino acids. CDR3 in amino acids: CASRWQNGETQYF. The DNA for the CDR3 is TGTGCCAGCAGGTGGCAAAACGGAGAGACCCAGTACTTC.

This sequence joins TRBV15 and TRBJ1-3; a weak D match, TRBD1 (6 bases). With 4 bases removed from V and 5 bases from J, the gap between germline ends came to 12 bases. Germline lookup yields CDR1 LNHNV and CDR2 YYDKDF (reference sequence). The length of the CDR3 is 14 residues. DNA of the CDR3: TGTGCCACCAGCAACCAGGGGAGCAGAAACACCATATATTTT. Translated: CATSNQGSRNTIYF.

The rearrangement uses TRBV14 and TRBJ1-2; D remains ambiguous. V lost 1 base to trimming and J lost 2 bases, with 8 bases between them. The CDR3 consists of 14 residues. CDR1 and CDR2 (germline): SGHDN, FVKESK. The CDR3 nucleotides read TGTGCCAGCAGCCAAGTTTGGGGAAACTATGGCTACACCTTC. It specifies CASSQVWGNYGYTF.